The clone carrying this T cell receptor (beta chain) was observed at least ten times. What it binds is not known. This specimen comes from a study of neurological immune-mediated disorders. General study results and limits: Patients with HTLV-1-associated myelopathy had the highest level of TCR clonal expansion, whereas patients with multiple sclerosis had the lowest level, falling beneath the level found in healthy controls.

Stored at -80 C, 2 million PBMCs were the source of the unsorted libraries. The cDNA came from 5'RACE with 10-nucleotide random UMIs. TCRdb independently ran MiXCR on the 5' RACE reads; one entry per CDR3 protein. The repertoire holds tens of thousands of distinct CDR3 sequences, with 10% as singletons. The source of this sequence is a woman between 25 and 40 years old with HTLV-1-associated myelopathy (HAM/TSP). The sample comprised PBMCs.

The CDR3 bases are TGCAGTGCCAGGGGCGGAAACATGAACACTGAAGCTTTCTTT. It translates to CSARGGNMNTEAFF. This chain uses TRBV20-1 with TRBJ1-1; tentatively, D is TRBD1 (6 bases). CDR1 and CDR2 (germline): DFQATT, SNEGSKA (reference sequence). Between the trimmed V and J ends, which lost 6 bases and 0 bases, there was a span of 14 bases. CDR3 size: 14 residues.